This T cell receptor (beta chain) was captured by sequencing in a study of T-cell memory formation after mild COVID-19. Findings and limits, study-wide: Clones from the second wave (peaking day 37) had unconfirmed SARS-CoV-2 specificity. Clones shrinking between day 15 and 85 showed a balanced CD4/CD8 split, and those that grew later tilted toward CD4+. CM and EM subsets held most contracting CD4+ clones; EMRA held CD8+ ones.

This clonotype was seen more than once but under ten times. What it recognizes is unknown. Libraries for TCRalpha and TCRbeta carried sample barcodes and unique molecular identifiers via 5'RACE. MiXCR, run by TCRdb on the 5' RACE reads, gives a single entry per CDR3 protein. In the table there are hundreds of thousands of distinct CDR3 sequences, 28% of which are singletons. V lost 1 base, J lost 0 bases, and 13 bases lay in between. Germline CDR1 and CDR2: SGHVS and FNYEAQ. The CDR3 runs to 16 residues. This chain joins TRBV7-6 and TRBJ2-7, with D uncertain. The source is an adult woman who had mild COVID-19 (a few samples of this study predate the infection). Cell type and time point are not known. Sequenced: PBMCs or a T cell subset sorted from them (not recorded which). Here the CDR3 reads CASSLVGDELSYEQYF. CDR3 DNA sequence: TGTGCCAGCAGCTTAGTCGGCGACGAACTCTCCTACGAGCAGTACTTC. The full variable domain, its missing parts supplied by reference TRBV7-6 and TRBJ2-7, is GAGVSQSPRYKVTKRGQDVALRCDPISGHVSLYWYRQALGQGPEFLTYFNYEAQQDKSGLPNDRFSAERPEGSISTLTIQRTEQRDSAMYRCASSLVGDELSYEQYFGPGTRLTVT.